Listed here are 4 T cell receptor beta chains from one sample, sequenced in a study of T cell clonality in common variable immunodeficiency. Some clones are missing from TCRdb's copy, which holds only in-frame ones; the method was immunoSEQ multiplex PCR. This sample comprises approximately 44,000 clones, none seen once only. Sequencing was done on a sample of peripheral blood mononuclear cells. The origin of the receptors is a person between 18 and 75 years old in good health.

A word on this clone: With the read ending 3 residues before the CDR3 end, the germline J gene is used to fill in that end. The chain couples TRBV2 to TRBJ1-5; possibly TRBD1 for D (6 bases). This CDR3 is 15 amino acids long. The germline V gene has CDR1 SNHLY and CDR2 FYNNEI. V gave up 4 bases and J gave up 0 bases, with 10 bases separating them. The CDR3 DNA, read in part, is TGTGCCAGCAGTGGGACAGAATATAGCAATCAGCCC. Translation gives CASSGTEYSNQP. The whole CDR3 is CASSGTEYSNQPQHF. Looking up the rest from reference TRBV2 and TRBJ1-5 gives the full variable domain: EPEVTQTPSHQVTQMGQEVILRCVPISNHLYFYWYRQILGQKVEFLVSFYNNEISEKSEIFDDQFSVERPDGSNFTLKIRSTKLEDSAMYFCASSGTEYSNQPQHFGDGTRLSIL.

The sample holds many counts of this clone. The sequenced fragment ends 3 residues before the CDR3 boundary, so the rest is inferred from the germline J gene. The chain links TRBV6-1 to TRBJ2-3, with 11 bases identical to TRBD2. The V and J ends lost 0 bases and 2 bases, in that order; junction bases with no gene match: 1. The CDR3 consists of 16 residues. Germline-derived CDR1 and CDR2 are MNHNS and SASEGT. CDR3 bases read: TGTGCCAGCAGTGAAGCTAGCGGGGGGGCCACAGATACG. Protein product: CASSEASGGATDT. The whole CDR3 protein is CASSEASGGATDTQYF.

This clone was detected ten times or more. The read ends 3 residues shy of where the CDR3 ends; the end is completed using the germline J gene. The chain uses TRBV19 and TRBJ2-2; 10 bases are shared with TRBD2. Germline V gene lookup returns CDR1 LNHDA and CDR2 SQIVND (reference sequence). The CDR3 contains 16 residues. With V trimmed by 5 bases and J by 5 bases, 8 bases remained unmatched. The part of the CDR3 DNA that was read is TGTGCCAGTAGTCGTATACTAGCGGGAAATACCGGGGAG. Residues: CASSRILAGNTGE. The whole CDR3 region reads CASSRILAGNTGELFF. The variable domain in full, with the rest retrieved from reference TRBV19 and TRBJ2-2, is DGGITQSPKYLFRKEGQNVTLSCEQNLNHDAMYWYRQDPGQGLRLIYYSQIVNDFQKGDIAEGYSVSREKKESFPLTVTSAQKNPTAFYLCASSRILAGNTGELFFGEGSRLTVL.

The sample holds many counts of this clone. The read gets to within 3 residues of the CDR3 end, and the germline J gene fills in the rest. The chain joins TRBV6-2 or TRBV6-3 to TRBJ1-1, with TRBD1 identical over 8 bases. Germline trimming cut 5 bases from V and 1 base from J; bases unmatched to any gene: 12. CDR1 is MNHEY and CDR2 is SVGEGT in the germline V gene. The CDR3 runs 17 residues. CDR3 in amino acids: CASSPLRTGKRNTEAFF. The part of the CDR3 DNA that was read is TGTGCCAGCAGTCCACTCCGGACAGGGAAAAGGAACACTGAA.